This T cell receptor (beta chain) emerged from a study of cytomegalovirus exposure and HLA in healthy donors. General observations from the study: An observed cluster of highly shared sequence variants was recorded as a likely sequencing artifact. Accurate HLA-A and HLA-B prediction from TCR beta sequences was reported for most subjects. Several V segments, TRBV6-2 and TRBV6-3 among them, could not be told apart and were dropped.

PCR primers comprised 60 Vbeta and 13 Jbeta primers. The method was immunoSEQ multiplex PCR; TCRdb's version includes in-frame clones alone and lacks a portion of them. The table lists about 160,000 clones, roughly four fifths of them singletons. To note about this clone: What it binds is unknown.

Trimming removed 0 bases from V and 7 bases from J, with 7 bases in between. Looked up from germline, CDR1 is SGHDN and CDR2 is FVKESK. This CDR3 comprises 13 residues. The V gene is TRBV14, the J gene TRBJ1-5; unclear D gene. The clonotype comes from a woman between 45 and 60 years old in good health and CMV-seronegative. Sequenced: PBMCs. The CDR3 reads CASSQDLSQPQHF. The CDR3 region has the DNA TGTGCCAGCAGCCAAGATCTTTCCCAGCCCCAGCATTTT.